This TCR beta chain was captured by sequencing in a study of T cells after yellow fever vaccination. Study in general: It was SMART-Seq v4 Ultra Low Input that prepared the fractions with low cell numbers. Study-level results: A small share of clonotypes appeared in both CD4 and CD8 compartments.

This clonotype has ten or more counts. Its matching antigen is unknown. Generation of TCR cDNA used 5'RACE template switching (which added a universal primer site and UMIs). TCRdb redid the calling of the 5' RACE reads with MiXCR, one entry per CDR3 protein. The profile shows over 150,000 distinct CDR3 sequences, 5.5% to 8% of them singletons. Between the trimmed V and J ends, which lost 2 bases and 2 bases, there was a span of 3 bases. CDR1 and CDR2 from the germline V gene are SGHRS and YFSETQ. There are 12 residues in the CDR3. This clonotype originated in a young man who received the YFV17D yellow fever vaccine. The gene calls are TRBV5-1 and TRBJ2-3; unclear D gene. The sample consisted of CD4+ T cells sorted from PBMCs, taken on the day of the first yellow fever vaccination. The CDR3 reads CASSFPTDTQYF. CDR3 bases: TGCGCCAGCAGCTTTCCCACAGATACGCAGTATTTT.